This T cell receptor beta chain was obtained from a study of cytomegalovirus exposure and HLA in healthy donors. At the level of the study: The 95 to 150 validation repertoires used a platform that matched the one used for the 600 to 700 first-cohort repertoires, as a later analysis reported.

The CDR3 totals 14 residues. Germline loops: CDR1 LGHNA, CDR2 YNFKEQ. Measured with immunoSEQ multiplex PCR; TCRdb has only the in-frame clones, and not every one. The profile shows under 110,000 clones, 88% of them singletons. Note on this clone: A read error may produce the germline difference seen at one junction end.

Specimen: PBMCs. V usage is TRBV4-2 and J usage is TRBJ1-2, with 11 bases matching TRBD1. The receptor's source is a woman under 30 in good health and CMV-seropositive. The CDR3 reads CASSQDRGQGRWNF. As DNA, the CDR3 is TGTGCCAGCAGCCAGGACAGGGGGCAAGGAAGATGGAACTTC.